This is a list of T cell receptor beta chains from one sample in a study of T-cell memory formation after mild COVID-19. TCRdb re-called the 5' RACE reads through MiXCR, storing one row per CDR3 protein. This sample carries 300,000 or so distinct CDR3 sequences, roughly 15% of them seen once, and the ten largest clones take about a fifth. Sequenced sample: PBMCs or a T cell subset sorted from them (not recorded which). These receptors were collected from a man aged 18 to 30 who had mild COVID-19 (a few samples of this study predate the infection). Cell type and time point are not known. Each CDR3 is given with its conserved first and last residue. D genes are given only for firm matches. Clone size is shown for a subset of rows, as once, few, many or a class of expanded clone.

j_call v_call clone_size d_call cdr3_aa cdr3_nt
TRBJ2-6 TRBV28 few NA CASSSWGSGANVLTF TGTGCCAGCAGTTCGTGGGGAAGCGGGGCCAACGTCCTGACTTTC
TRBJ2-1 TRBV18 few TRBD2 CASSRRLANGNEQFF TGTGCCAGCTCACGAAGACTAGCTAACGGCAATGAGCAGTTCTTC
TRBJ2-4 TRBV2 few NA CASRETQGQEPKNIQYF TGTGCCAGCAGAGAAACTCAGGGACAAGAACCCAAAAACATTCAGTACTTC
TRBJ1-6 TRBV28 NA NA CASSFRTPLHF TGTGCCAGCAGTTTTAGAACACCCCTCCACTTT
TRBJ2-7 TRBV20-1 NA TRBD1 CSAPGQGGEQYF TGCAGTGCCCCCGGACAGGGAGGAGAGCAGTACTTC
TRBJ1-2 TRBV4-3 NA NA CASSQDLMEGYTF TGCGCCAGCAGCCAAGACCTTATGGAAGGCTACACCTTC
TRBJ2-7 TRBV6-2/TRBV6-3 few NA CASSSPPDLTYEQYF TGTGCCAGCAGTTCTCCTCCCGACTTAACTTACGAGCAGTACTTC
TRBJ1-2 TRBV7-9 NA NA CASSRRDLTNYGYTF TGTGCCAGCAGTCGCCGGGACTTAACTAACTATGGCTACACCTTC
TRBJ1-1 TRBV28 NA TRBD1 CASRVQGAEAFF TGTGCCAGCAGGGTACAGGGGGCAGAAGCTTTCTTT
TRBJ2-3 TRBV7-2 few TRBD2 CASRTSGVTQYF TGTGCCAGCAGAACTAGCGGGGTGACGCAGTATTTT
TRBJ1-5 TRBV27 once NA CASSFGVGGGQPQHF TGTGCCAGCAGTTTCGGAGTCGGAGGTGGGCAGCCCCAGCATTTT
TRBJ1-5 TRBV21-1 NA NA CASTNPPKTVRVSNQPQHF TGTGCCAGCACCAATCCCCCCAAAACGGTCCGGGTAAGCAATCAGCCCCAGCATTTT
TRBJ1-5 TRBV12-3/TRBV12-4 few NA CASAYVNSNQPQHF TGTGCCAGCGCCTATGTCAATAGCAATCAGCCCCAGCATTTT
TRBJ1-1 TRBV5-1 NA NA CASSPTHGGSEAFF TGCGCCAGCAGCCCCACCCACGGGGGATCTGAAGCTTTCTTT
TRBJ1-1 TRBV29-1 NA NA CTIRSGTEAFF TGCACCATAAGATCCGGCACTGAAGCTTTCTTT
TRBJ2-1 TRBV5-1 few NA CASSPPQTHLNEQFF TGCGCCAGCAGCCCCCCCCAGACTCATCTCAATGAGCAGTTCTTC
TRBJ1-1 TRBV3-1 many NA CASSYSGTSNTEAFF TGTGCCAGCAGCTATTCCGGGACAAGTAACACTGAAGCTTTCTTT
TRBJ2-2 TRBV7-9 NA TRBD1 CASSQRSGGGGELFF TGTGCCAGCAGCCAGAGGTCAGGGGGCGGCGGGGAGCTGTTTTTT
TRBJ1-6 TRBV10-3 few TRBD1 CATTGPNNSPLHF TGTGCCACGACAGGGCCGAACAATTCACCCCTCCACTTT
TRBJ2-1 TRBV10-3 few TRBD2 CAISESRGLAGNNEQFF TGTGCCATCAGTGAGTCTAGAGGACTAGCGGGGAACAATGAGCAGTTCTTC
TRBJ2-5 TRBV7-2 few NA CASSLVGGKYQETQYF TGTGCCAGCAGCTTAGTTGGCGGGAAGTACCAAGAGACCCAGTACTTC
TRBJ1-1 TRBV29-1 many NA CSVGTLLNTEAFF TGCAGCGTTGGGACACTCTTGAACACTGAAGCTTTCTTT
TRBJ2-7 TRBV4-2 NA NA CASSQDTSGQGRYEQYF TGTGCCAGCAGCCAGGACACCTCGGGGCAGGGGAGGTACGAGCAGTACTTC
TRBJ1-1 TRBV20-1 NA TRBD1 CSATPWDRAGSEAFF TGCAGTGCTACCCCCTGGGACAGGGCTGGGTCTGAAGCTTTCTTT
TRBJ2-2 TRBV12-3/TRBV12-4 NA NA CASSFDRVELFF TGTGCCAGCAGTTTTGATAGGGTAGAGCTGTTTTTT
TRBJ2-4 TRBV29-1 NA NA CSVVSARNIQYF TGCAGCGTTGTCTCCGCCCGAAACATTCAGTACTTC
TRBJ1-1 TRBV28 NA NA CASSPGGSRTEAFF TGTGCCAGCAGCCCAGGAGGGTCCCGCACTGAAGCTTTCTTT
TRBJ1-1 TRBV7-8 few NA CASSVGVRLGGLTEAFF TGTGCCAGCAGCGTAGGGGTGAGGCTGGGGGGGTTGACTGAAGCTTTCTTT
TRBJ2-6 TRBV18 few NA CASSPRLSGANVLTF TGTGCCAGCTCACCACGCCTCTCTGGGGCCAACGTCCTGACTTTC
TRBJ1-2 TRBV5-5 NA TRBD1 CASSFQGDGYTF TGTGCCAGCAGCTTCCAGGGGGATGGCTACACCTTC
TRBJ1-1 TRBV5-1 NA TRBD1 CASSFTGVYTEAFF TGCGCCAGCAGCTTTACAGGGGTGTACACTGAAGCTTTCTTT
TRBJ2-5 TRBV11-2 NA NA CASSAGIQETQYF TGTGCCAGCAGCGCCGGGATTCAAGAGACCCAGTACTTC
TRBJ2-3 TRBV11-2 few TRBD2 CASSLGGGFTDTQYF TGTGCCAGCAGCTTGGGGGGAGGGTTTACAGATACGCAGTATTTT
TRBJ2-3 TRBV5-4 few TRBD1 CASSSPDRVLTDTQYF TGTGCCAGCAGTTCCCCGGACAGGGTGTTAACAGATACGCAGTATTTT
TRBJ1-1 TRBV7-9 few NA CASSLEPGGSFF TGTGCCAGCAGCTTAGAACCAGGTGGATCTTTCTTT
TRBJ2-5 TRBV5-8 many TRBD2 CASSQGLAGEETQYF TGTGCCAGCAGCCAAGGACTAGCGGGGGAAGAGACCCAGTACTTC
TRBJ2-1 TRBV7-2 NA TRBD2 CASSFARGAYNEQFF TGTGCCAGCAGCTTCGCGCGGGGGGCCTACAATGAGCAGTTCTTC
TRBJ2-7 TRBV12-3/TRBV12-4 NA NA CASSDGASYEQYF TGTGCCAGCAGTGACGGGGCCTCCTACGAGCAGTACTTC
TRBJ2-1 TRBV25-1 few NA CASSETGTFNNEQFF TGTGCCAGCAGTGAAACGGGGACATTCAACAATGAGCAGTTCTTC
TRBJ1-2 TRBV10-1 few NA CASSDRLGKDYTF TGCGCCAGCAGTGATCGACTGGGGAAGGACTACACCTTC
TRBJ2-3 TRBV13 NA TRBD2 CASSPPLVDGGSSRDTQYF TGTGCCAGCAGCCCCCCCCTGGTCGACGGGGGGTCCAGCAGGGATACGCAGTATTTT
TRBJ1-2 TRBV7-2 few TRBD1 CASSARTGSTYGYTF TGTGCCAGCAGCGCCCGGACAGGGAGCACCTATGGCTACACCTTC
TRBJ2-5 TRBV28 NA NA CASSFTTVEETQYF TGTGCCAGCAGTTTTACGACAGTAGAAGAGACCCAGTACTTC
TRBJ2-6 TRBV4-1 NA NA CASSHRGRGISGANVLTF TGCGCCAGCAGCCACAGGGGCAGGGGTATCTCTGGGGCCAACGTCCTGACTTTC
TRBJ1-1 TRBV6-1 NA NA CASARGMNTEAFF TGTGCCAGCGCCCGGGGAATGAACACTGAAGCTTTCTTT
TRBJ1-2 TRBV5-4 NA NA CASSLSAESIGYTF TGTGCCAGCAGCTTGTCCGCAGAGAGTATCGGCTACACCTTC
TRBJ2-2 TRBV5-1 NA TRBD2 CASSYREEPGELFF TGCGCCAGCAGCTACCGGGAGGAGCCCGGGGAGCTGTTTTTT
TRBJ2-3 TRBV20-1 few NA CSARDFKKTSTDTQYF TGCAGTGCCAGGGACTTCAAAAAAACTAGCACAGATACGCAGTATTTT
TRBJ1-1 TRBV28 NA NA CASSPLYRLTLNTEAFF TGTGCCAGCAGTCCACTGTACAGGCTGACCTTGAACACTGAAGCTTTCTTT
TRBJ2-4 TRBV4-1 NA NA CASSQLPGLAKNIQYF TGCGCCAGCAGCCAGTTGCCGGGACTAGCCAAAAACATTCAGTACTTC
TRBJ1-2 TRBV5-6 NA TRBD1 CASSPPGQGNYGYTF TGTGCCAGCAGCCCTCCGGGACAGGGCAACTATGGCTACACCTTC
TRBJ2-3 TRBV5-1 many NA CASSLGRPTDTQYF TGCGCCAGCAGCTTGGGACGACCCACAGATACGCAGTATTTT
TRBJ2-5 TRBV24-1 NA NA CATRASGAETQYF TGTGCCACCAGAGCTTCGGGCGCGGAGACCCAGTACTTC
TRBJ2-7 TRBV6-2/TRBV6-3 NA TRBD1 CASSRPGQGLYEQYF TGTGCCAGCAGTAGGCCGGGACAGGGACTCTACGAGCAGTACTTC
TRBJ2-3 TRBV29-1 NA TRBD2 CSVEFSGDSTDTQYF TGCAGCGTTGAGTTTAGCGGGGACTCTACAGATACGCAGTATTTT
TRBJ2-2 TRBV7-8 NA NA CASSLIAPGELFF TGTGCCAGCAGCTTAATAGCGCCCGGGGAGCTGTTTTTT
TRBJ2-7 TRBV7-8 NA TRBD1 CASSLVQGEIEQYF TGTGCCAGCAGCTTAGTACAGGGGGAGATCGAGCAGTACTTC
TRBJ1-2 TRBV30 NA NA CAWSDVWGYTF TGTGCCTGGAGTGACGTCTGGGGCTACACCTTC
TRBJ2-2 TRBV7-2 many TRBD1 CASREQGTGTGELFF TGTGCCAGCAGGGAACAGGGGACGGGCACCGGGGAGCTGTTTTTT